The TCR beta chain described here comes from a study of OX40 agonist ivuxolimab in advanced cancers. Study observations and caveats: There were, on average, more expanded clones in CD8+ T cells than in CD4+.

Germline CDR1 MDHEN, CDR2 SYDVKM. This CDR3 contains 14 residues. V lost 1 base and J 4 bases, leaving 11 bases between the germline ends. As to this clone: Antigen specificity is unknown.

Clones were sequenced by immunoSEQ multiplex PCR, and TCRdb holds only the in-frame ones, with some missing. The repertoire holds tens of thousands of clones, with over 80% as singletons. The rearrangement uses TRBV28 and TRBJ2-7; D gene ambiguous. This material consisted of CD4+ or CD8+ T cells sorted from blood, taken in a trial of the OX40 agonist ivuxolimab. The sequence was obtained from an adult with an advanced solid tumor such as melanoma, head and neck, liver or kidney cancer. CDR3 loop: CASSLLDGRYEQYF. The CDR3 nucleotides are TGTGCCAGCAGTTTATTAGACGGTCGGTACGAGCAGTACTTC. Supplemented by reference TRBV28 and TRBJ2-7, the full variable domain reads DVKVTQSSRYLVKRTGEKVFLECVQDMDHENMFWYRQDPGLGLRLIYFSYDVKMKEKGDIPEGYSVSREKKERFSLILESASTNQTSMYLCASSLLDGRYEQYFGPGTRLTVT.